Listed here are 29 T cell receptor beta chains from one sample, sequenced in a study of shared clonotypes between healthy human individuals. Produced via immunoSEQ multiplex PCR; TCRdb's table is partial and in-frame only. The table has a few million clones, about 94% seen once. The sequencing sample was made of naive CD4+ T cells sorted from blood. Subset in this sample: CD45RA+ positively selected. The origin of the receptors is a man aged 18-30 years in good health.

To note about this clone: Other DNA sequences of this sample code for an identical CDR3. The chain links TRBV18 to TRBJ2-2; 7 bases agree with TRBD1. In germline, CDR1 is KGHSH, CDR2 LQKENI. Germline trimming cut 3 bases from V and 4 bases from J; bases unmatched to any gene: 2. The CDR3 totals 14 residues. CDR3 in amino acids: CASSPRQGTGELFF. CDR3 in DNA: TGTGCCAGCTCACCCCGACAGGGCACCGGGGAGCTGTTTTTT.

The chain employs TRBV28 and TRBJ1-5; D uncertain. The CDR3 has 14 amino acids. Germline V gene data show CDR1 as MDHEN and CDR2 as SYDVKM. V lost 1 base and J lost 2, with 6 bases in between. CDR3 nucleotide sequence: TGTGCCAGCAGTTTATACGAGGGCAATCAGCCCCAGCATTTT. The encoded protein is CASSLYEGNQPQHF. Looking up the rest from reference TRBV28 and TRBJ1-5 gives the full variable domain: DVKVTQSSRYLVKRTGEKVFLECVQDMDHENMFWYRQDPGLGLRLIYFSYDVKMKEKGDIPEGYSVSREKKERFSLILESASTNQTSMYLCASSLYEGNQPQHFGDGTRLSIL.

V gene TRBV5-4 combines with J gene TRBJ2-3, with a weak D call TRBD2 (6 bases). Trimming removed 4 bases at V and 5 bases at J, with 17 bases between. Germline CDR1 is SGHNT and CDR2 is YYREEE (reference sequence). CDR3 length: 15 residues. CDR3 residues: CASSPRNRRGDTQYF. The CDR3, as DNA: TGTGCCAGCAGCCCTAGAAACAGGAGGGGAGATACGCAGTATTTT.

As regards this clone: At the DNA level, this CDR3 is encoded by other sequences in the same sample as well. The V and J genes are TRBV5-1 and TRBJ2-7, with D possibly being TRBD1 (5 bases). The CDR3 consists of 11 residues. CDR1 and CDR2 from the germline V gene are SGHRS and YFSETQ. The V end was cut by 2 bases, the J end by 5 bases, with 5 bases between. The CDR3 nucleotides read TGCGCCAGCAGCTTAGGGGACGAGCAGTACTTC. This sequence encodes CASSLGDEQYF.

The genes are TRBV2 and TRBJ2-3; D is undetermined. The germline V and J ends were trimmed by 6 bases and 6 bases, with 16 bases remaining between them. The germline V gene encodes CDR1 SNHLY and CDR2 FYNNEI. CDR3 length equals 14 residues. The CDR3 loop reads CASSLTHGGDTQYF. Written as DNA, the CDR3 is TGTGCCAGCAGCTTGACCCACGGTGGGGATACGCAGTATTTT.

The chain combines TRBV15 with TRBJ2-3; D may be TRBD2 (5 bases). This CDR3 comprises 15 residues. The germline V and J ends were trimmed by 0 bases and 3 bases, with 10 bases remaining between them. Germline loops: CDR1 LNHNV, CDR2 YYDKDF (reference sequence). The CDR3 DNA reads as TGTGCCACCAGCAGAGATTGGGGAGAAACAGATACGCAGTATTTT. Translation: CATSRDWGETDTQYF. The entire variable domain, with the rest obtained from reference TRBV15 and TRBJ2-3, is as follows: DAMVIQNPRYQVTQFGKPVTLSCSQTLNHNVMYWYQQKSSQAPKLLFHYYDKDFNNEADTPDNFQSRRPNTSFCFLDIRSPGLGDTAMYLCATSRDWGETDTQYFGPGTRLTVL.

The rearrangement uses TRBV7-3 and TRBJ2-7; D gene unclear. Germline V gives CDR1 SGHTA, CDR2 FQGTGA. V lost 2 bases and J lost 2, with 7 bases in between. The CDR3 extends over 13 amino acids. CDR3 protein: CASSLSQAYEQYF. The DNA of the CDR3 is TGTGCCAGCAGCTTATCCCAGGCCTACGAGCAGTACTTC.

The rearrangement uses TRBV7-2 and TRBJ2-5; 8 nucleotides match TRBD2. V trimming: 1 base; J trimming: 7 bases; junction bases outside the gene matches: 5. Germline CDR1 is SGHTA and CDR2 is FQGNSA. The CDR3 consists of 14 residues. CDR3 region: CASSLEGLVVTQYF. For the CDR3, the DNA is TGTGCCAGCAGCTTAGAGGGACTAGTCGTGACCCAGTACTTC. The full variable domain, rest sourced from reference TRBV7-2 and TRBJ2-5, is GAGVSQSPSNKVTEKGKDVELRCDPISGHTALYWYRQSLGQGLEFLIYFQGNSAPDKSGLPSDRFSAERTGGSVSTLTIQRTQQEDSAVYLCASSLEGLVVTQYFGPGTRLLVL.

The count of this clone is one. This chain links TRBV27 with TRBJ2-7, with a weak D call TRBD2 (5 bases). Between the trimmed V and J ends, which lost 2 bases and 0 bases, there was a span of 8 bases. Germline V gene data show CDR1 as MNHEY and CDR2 as SMNVEV (reference sequence). This CDR3 comprises 14 residues. CDR3 in DNA: TGTGCCAGCAGTTTACAACGGGGCTCCTACGAGCAGTACTTC. This encodes CASSLQRGSYEQYF.

CDR3: CASSVGPQLSSYEQYF. Written as DNA, the CDR3 is TGTGCCAGCAGCGTAGGGCCCCAGTTAAGCTCCTACGAGCAGTACTTC. This chain joins TRBV9 and TRBJ2-7; D remains unclear. V dropped 0 bases and J dropped 0 bases, with 13 bases sitting between them. Germline CDR1 reads SGDLS; CDR2 reads YYNGEE. The CDR3 covers 16 residues.

V is TRBV5-1 and J is TRBJ1-1; a weak D match, TRBD1 (6 bases). Trimming stripped 4 bases from V and 6 bases from J, with 16 bases between. This CDR3 has 14 amino acids. Germline assignment: CDR1 SGHRS and CDR2 YFSETQ. As DNA, the CDR3 is TGCGCCAGCAGCCGTTCCCTTGGGGGCTCTGAAGCTTTCTTT. Protein sequence: CASSRSLGGSEAFF.

Concerning this clone itself: Other DNA variants within this sample encode the same CDR3. This chain joins TRBV25-1 and TRBJ2-7; D gene unclear. This CDR3 region has 11 residues. V lost 3 bases and J 4 bases, leaving 4 bases between the germline ends. The germline V gene has CDR1 MGHDK and CDR2 SYGVNS. The CDR3 sequence is CASSDLYEQYF. The CDR3 DNA is TGTGCCAGCAGTGACTTATACGAGCAGTACTTC.

The chain employs TRBV9 and TRBJ2-3; possibly TRBD1 or TRBD2 for D (5 bases each). CDR3 length: 15 residues. Looked up from germline, CDR1 is SGDLS and CDR2 is YYNGEE. Trimming pared 3 bases from V and 4 bases from J, leaving 15 bases between. Written as DNA, the CDR3 is TGTGCCAGCAGCGCCGCAGGCTCGGGGCCAGATACGCAGTATTTT. It specifies CASSAAGSGPDTQYF.

To note about this clone: The sample holds other DNA sequences that translate to the same CDR3. V gene TRBV28 combines with J gene TRBJ1-5, with D perhaps TRBD1 (6 bases). Germline CDR1 is MDHEN and CDR2 is SYDVKM. The CDR3 extends over 15 amino acids. Trimming left V 4 bases short and J 1 base short, with 11 bases between. The CDR3, as DNA: TGTGCCAGCAGTTCAGGGGTTTTAAGCAATCAGCCCCAGCATTTT. It is translated as CASSSGVLSNQPQHF.

Worth noting for this clone: One end of the junction does not line up with germline, which may come from a read error. This sequence joins TRBV7-2 and TRBJ1-5, with D perhaps matching TRBD1 (6 bases). This CDR3 contains 15 residues. Per the germline V gene, CDR1 is SGHTA and CDR2 is FQGNSA. The CDR3 nucleotides are TGTGCCAGCAGGTTAGGGGGTGCGGAAGCGCAGCCCCAGCATTTT. Amino acids: CASRLGGAEAQPQHF.

V gene TRBV28 combines with J gene TRBJ2-3; 7 bases line up with TRBD2. After removal of 6 bases from V and 4 bases from J, the junction contained 7 bases not matched to a gene. CDR1 MDHEN and CDR2 SYDVKM come from the germline V gene. CDR3 length: 14 amino acids. The CDR3 DNA sequence: TGTGCCAGCAGCTCCGGACTAGTCCCAGATACGCAGTATTTT. Amino acids: CASSSGLVPDTQYF.

The rearrangement uses TRBV14 and TRBJ1-1; no clear D gene. The V end lost 4 bases, the J end lost 5 bases, and 17 bases lay between the germline ends. The CDR3 is made up of 15 amino acids. Germline assignment: CDR1 SGHDN and CDR2 FVKESK. Here the CDR3 DNA reads TGTGCCAGCAGCCTCGGGTCCAGCGGACGGACTGAAGCTTTCTTT. It encodes CASSLGSSGRTEAFF.

The V gene is TRBV14, the J gene TRBJ2-7, with D maybe TRBD1 (6 bases). Per the germline V gene, CDR1 is SGHDN and CDR2 is FVKESK. The CDR3 runs to 13 residues. Trimming pared 4 bases from V and 6 bases from J, leaving 13 bases between. The chain's CDR3 is CASSRRGLGEQYF. The CDR3 nucleotides read TGTGCCAGCAGCCGCAGGGGTTTGGGCGAGCAGTACTTC.

This sequence joins TRBV11-2 and TRBJ2-7; possibly TRBD2 for D (6 bases). The CDR3 extends over 11 amino acids. V shed 6 bases and J shed 9 bases, with 12 bases lying between them. Germline V gene sequence: CDR1 SGHAT, CDR2 FQNNGV. The CDR3 sequence is CASRTGTLQYF. The CDR3 nucleotides are TGTGCCAGCAGAACCGGGACTTTGCAGTACTTC.

The J gene is TRBJ1-1, the V gene TRBV6-1; 7 bases map to TRBD1. The CDR3 extends over 13 amino acids. With 5 bases clipped from V and 4 bases from J, the junction kept 4 bases outside the gene matches. From germline, CDR1 is MNHNS and CDR2 SASEGT. The CDR3 DNA reads as TGTGCCAGCAGTTGGCCAGGGGGCACTGAAGCTTTCTTT. This sequence encodes CASSWPGGTEAFF.

The rearrangement joins TRBV6-1 to TRBJ1-5; 7 bases are shared with TRBD1. The J segment lost 0 bases and the V segment lost 6 bases, leaving 2 bases of the junction unmatched. CDR3 length: 14 residues. Per the germline V gene, CDR1 is MNHNS and CDR2 is SASEGT. The CDR3 region is CASRGQISNQPQHF. In DNA, the CDR3 is TGTGCCAGCAGGGGACAGATTAGCAATCAGCCCCAGCATTTT.

This clone came up once. V usage is TRBV6-6 and J usage is TRBJ1-1; D remains ambiguous. Per germline, CDR1 MNHNY and CDR2 SVGAGI (reference sequence). V was pared by 2 bases and J by 0 bases, with 7 bases between. The CDR3 has 14 amino acids. The chain's CDR3 is CASSYEALNTEAFF. The CDR3 region has the DNA TGTGCCAGCAGTTACGAAGCATTGAACACTGAAGCTTTCTTT.

The chain recombines TRBV21-1 with TRBJ1-2; TRBD1, the table's D call, was not compared with the DNA. TRBV21-1 is listed as a pseudogene. This CDR3 is 14 amino acids long. For the CDR3, the DNA is TGTGCCAGCAGCTTACTCAGGGTTCGCTATGGCTACACCTTC. This encodes CASSLLRVRYGYTF.

In its sample, this clone was seen a few times. Other DNA sequences of this sample code for an identical CDR3. This chain joins TRBV28 and TRBJ1-5; 8 bases agree with TRBD1. Germline values: CDR1 MDHEN, CDR2 SYDVKM. This CDR3 has 12 residues. With V trimmed by 6 bases and J by 6 bases, 1 base remained unmatched. CDR3: CASRQGGQPQHF. DNA for the CDR3: TGTGCCAGCAGACAGGGGGGTCAGCCCCAGCATTTT.

The chain links TRBV19 to TRBJ2-2; possibly TRBD1 for D (5 bases). The CDR3 sequence is 16 residues long. Trimming took 5 bases from V and 2 from J, leaving 15 bases between them. CDR1 and CDR2 (germline): LNHDA, SQIVND (reference sequence). The CDR3 nucleotides are TGTGCCAGTAGTCCCTTTGGGCAGGGTAACACCGGGGAGCTGTTTTTT. It codes for CASSPFGQGNTGELFF.

The V gene is TRBV10-1, the J gene TRBJ2-2, with 7 bases identical to TRBD1. Germline-derived CDR1 and CDR2 are WNHNN and SYGVQD (reference sequence). There are 14 residues in the CDR3. With 6 bases clipped from V and 4 bases from J, the junction kept 5 bases outside the gene matches. The CDR3 sequence: CASRSDRATGELFF. The CDR3 DNA reads TGCGCCAGCAGATCAGACAGGGCCACCGGGGAGCTGTTTTTT.

The chain joins TRBV27 to TRBJ1-2; D call uncertain. This CDR3 contains 14 residues. The germline gives CDR1 MNHEY, CDR2 SMNVEV (reference sequence). Trimming took 7 bases from V and 8 from J, leaving 20 bases between them. This CDR3 is CASKFNEGTEGYTF. CDR3 nucleotide sequence: TGTGCCAGCAAATTCAACGAGGGAACAGAGGGCTACACCTTC.

The CDR3 nucleotides read TGCGCCAGCAGACATGGACAGGGTAAAGAGACCCAGTACTTC. Translating it yields CASRHGQGKETQYF. V and J are TRBV10-2 and TRBJ2-5; TRBD1 aligns across 8 bases. CDR1 WSHSY and CDR2 SAAADI come from the germline V gene. J lost 3 bases, V lost 6 bases, and 6 bases had no gene match. The CDR3 runs to 14 residues.

The rearrangement joins TRBV6-1 to TRBJ1-2, with D hard to call. Germline assignment: CDR1 MNHNS and CDR2 SASEGT. V was trimmed by 1 base and J by 2 bases, leaving 11 bases between them. The CDR3 totals 15 residues. The CDR3 loop is CASSEVKGTNYGYTF. The CDR3 nucleotides read TGTGCCAGCAGTGAAGTAAAGGGAACAAACTATGGCTACACCTTC.